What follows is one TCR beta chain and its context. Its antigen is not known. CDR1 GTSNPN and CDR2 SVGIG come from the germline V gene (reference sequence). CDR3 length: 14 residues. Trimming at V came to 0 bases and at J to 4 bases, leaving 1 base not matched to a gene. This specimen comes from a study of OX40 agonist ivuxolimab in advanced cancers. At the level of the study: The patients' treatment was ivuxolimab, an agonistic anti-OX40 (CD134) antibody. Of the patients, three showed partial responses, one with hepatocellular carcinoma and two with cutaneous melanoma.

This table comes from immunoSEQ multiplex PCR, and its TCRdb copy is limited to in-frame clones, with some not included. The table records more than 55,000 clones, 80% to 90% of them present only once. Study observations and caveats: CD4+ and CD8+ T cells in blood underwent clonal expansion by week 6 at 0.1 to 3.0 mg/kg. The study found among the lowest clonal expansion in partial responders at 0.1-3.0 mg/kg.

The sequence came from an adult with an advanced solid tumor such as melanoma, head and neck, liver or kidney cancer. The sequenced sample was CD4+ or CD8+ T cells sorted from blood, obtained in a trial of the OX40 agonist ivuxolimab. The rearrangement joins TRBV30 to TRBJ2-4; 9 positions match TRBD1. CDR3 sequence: CAWSVGTGKNIQYF. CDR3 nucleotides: TGTGCCTGGAGTGTAGGGACAGGGAAAAACATTCAGTACTTC.